This TCR beta chain was sequenced during a study of neurological immune-mediated disorders. Study-wide findings and caveats: Phylogenetic grouping assigned the repertoires of 18 of 34 multiple sclerosis patients to a single cluster of related CDR3 sequences. This cluster may be a repertoire-level signature.

V lost 7 bases, J lost 4 bases, and 13 bases lay in between. There are 13 residues in the CDR3. Per germline, CDR1 ENHRY and CDR2 SYGVKD. Libraries used 2 million unsorted PBMCs kept frozen in RNAlater. The cDNA was synthesized by 5'RACE incorporating 10-nucleotide random UMIs. Using its own MiXCR run on the 5' RACE reads, TCRdb lists one record per CDR3 protein. In the table there are some 120,000 distinct CDR3 sequences, more than 2.5% of which are singletons. In its sample, this clonotype was seen many times. Its antigen is unidentified. This receptor was taken from a woman aged 25 to 45 with multiple sclerosis. Specimen: PBMCs. V is TRBV10-3 and J is TRBJ1-2; D not certain. The chain's CDR3 is CAITAEALYGYTF. In DNA form, the CDR3 reads TGTGCCATCACGGCCGAGGCCCTCTATGGCTACACCTTC.